This T cell receptor (beta chain) was sequenced during a study of blood T cell repertoires in COVID-19. Profiling relied on immunoSEQ multiplex PCR, and the TCRdb table lists in-frame clones only, not all of them. The data hold some 150,000 clones, with 80% to 90% observed a single time. V was pared by 5 bases and J by 1 base, with 4 bases of the junction left unmatched. The CDR3 totals 15 residues. CDR1 is SGHNT and CDR2 is YYREEE in the germline V gene (reference sequence). Specimen: peripheral blood. The V call is TRBV5-4, the J call TRBJ2-3, with 10 bases that match TRBD2. The clonotype comes from a woman aged 60 to 75 with active COVID-19. The CDR3 DNA reads TGTGCCAGCAGGGCCGGGACTAGCGGCACAGATACGCAGTATTTT. As protein: CASRAGTSGTDTQYF.